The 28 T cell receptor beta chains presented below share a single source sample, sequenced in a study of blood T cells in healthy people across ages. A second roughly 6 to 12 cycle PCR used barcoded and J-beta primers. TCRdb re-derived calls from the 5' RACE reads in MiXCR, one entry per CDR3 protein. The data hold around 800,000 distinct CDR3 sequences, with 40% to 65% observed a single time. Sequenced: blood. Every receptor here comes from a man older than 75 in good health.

The CDR3 DNA sequence: TGTGCCAGCAGCCCCTTTGGGAATTCCGAGCAGTACTTC. Residues: CASSPFGNSEQYF. The genes are TRBV7-9 and TRBJ2-7; D unresolved. V lost 5 bases and J 6 bases, leaving 14 bases between the germline ends. This CDR3 comprises 13 residues. CDR1 and CDR2 (germline): SEHNR, FQNEAQ (reference sequence). The full variable domain, completed using reference TRBV7-9 and TRBJ2-7, is DTGVSQNPRHKITKRGQNVTFRCDPISEHNRLYWYRQTLGQGPEFLTYFQNEAQLEKSRLLSDRFSAERPKGSFSTLEIQRTEQGDSAMYLCASSPFGNSEQYFGPGTRLTVT.

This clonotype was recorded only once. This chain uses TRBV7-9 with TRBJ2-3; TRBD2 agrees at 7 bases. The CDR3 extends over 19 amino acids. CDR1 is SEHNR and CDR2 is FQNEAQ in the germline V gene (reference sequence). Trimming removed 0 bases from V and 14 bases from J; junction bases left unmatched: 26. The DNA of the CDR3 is TGTGCCAGCAGCTTAGCTTTCGGGACCCAGCGGGGAAAACACAGATACGCGTATTTT. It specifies CASSLAFGTQRGKHRYAYF.

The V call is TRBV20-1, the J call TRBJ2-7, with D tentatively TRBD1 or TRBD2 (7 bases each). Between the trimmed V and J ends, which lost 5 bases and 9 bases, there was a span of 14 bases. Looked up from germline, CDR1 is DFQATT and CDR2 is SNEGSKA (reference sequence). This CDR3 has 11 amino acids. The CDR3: CSAQTGEGQYF. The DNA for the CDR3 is TGCAGTGCTCAAACAGGGGAGGGGCAGTACTTC.

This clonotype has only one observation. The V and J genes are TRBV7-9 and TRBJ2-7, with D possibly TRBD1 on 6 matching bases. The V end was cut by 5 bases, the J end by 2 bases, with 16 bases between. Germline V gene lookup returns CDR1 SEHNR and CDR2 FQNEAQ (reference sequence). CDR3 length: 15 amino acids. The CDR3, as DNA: TGTGCCAGCAGCCTAACCCAGGGGTTCACCTACGAGCAGTACTTC. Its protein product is CASSLTQGFTYEQYF.

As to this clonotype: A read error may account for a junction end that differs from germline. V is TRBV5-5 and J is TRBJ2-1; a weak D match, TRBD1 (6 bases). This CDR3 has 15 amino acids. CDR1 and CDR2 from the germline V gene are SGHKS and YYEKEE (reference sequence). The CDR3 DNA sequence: TGTGCCAGCGGCTCCGGGACCACTGGGGGCAATGGGCAGTTCTTC. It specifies CASGSGTTGGNGQFF.

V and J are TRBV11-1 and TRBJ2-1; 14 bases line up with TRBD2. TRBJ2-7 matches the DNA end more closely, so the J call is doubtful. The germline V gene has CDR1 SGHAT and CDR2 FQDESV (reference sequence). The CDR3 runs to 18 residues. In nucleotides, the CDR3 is TGTGCCAGCAGCAAAGGGACTAGCGGGAGTAGATCCTACAATGAGCAGTACTTC. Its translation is CASSKGTSGSRSYNEQYF.

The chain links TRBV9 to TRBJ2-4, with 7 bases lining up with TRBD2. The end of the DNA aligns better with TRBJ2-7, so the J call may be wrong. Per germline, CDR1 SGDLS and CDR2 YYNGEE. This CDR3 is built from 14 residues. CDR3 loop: CASSGGGVGYEQYF. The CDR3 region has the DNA TGTGCCAGCAGCGGGGGAGGGGTAGGCTACGAGCAGTACTTC.

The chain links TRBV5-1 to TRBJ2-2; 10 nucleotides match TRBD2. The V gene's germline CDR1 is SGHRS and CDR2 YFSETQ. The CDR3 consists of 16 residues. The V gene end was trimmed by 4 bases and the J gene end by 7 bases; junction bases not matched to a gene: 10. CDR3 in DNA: TGCGCCAGCAGCCCGACCGGGACTAGCGCCATCGGGGAGCTGTTTTTT. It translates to CASSPTGTSAIGELFF.

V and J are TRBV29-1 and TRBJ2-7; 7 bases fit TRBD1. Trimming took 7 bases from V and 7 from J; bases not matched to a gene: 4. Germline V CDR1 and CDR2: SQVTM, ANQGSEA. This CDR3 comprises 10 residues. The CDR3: CSATGAEQYF. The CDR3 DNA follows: TGCAGCGCTACAGGGGCTGAGCAGTACTTC.

The CDR3 DNA follows: TGTGCCAGCAGCTTCCCCCCGGGAGGGTATAACTACGAGCAGTACTTC. Its translation: CASSFPPGGYNYEQYF. The rearrangement links TRBV7-8 to TRBJ2-4; 8 nucleotides match TRBD2. The J call is doubtful: the DNA matches TRBJ2-7 better. The CDR3 spans 16 residues. Germline loops: CDR1 SGHVS, CDR2 FQNEAQ.

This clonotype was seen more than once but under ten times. The chain's CDR3 is CASSAQGDEQFF. CDR3 DNA: TGTGCCAGCAGCGCACAGGGGGATGAGCAGTTCTTC. This chain connects TRBV9 to TRBJ2-1; 8 bases line up with TRBD1. CDR1 is SGDLS, CDR2 YYNGEE, per germline. CDR3 length: 12 residues. With V trimmed by 3 bases and J by 8 bases, 1 base remained unmatched.

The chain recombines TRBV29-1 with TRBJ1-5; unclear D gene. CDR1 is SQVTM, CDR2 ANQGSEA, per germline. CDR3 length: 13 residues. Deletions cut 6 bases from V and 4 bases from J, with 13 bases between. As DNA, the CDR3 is TGCAGCGTCCCTCGCAGGCCTAATCAGCCCCAGCATTTT. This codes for CSVPRRPNQPQHF.

The CDR3 DNA sequence: TGTGCCAGCAGGGAGACTAGCGGGAGGTACGAGCAGTACTTC. It encodes CASRETSGRYEQYF. This chain connects TRBV2 to TRBJ2-7; 13 bases fit TRBD2. Germline V gives CDR1 SNHLY, CDR2 FYNNEI. The CDR3 runs to 14 residues. After removal of 6 bases from V and 4 bases from J, the junction contained 3 bases not matched to a gene.

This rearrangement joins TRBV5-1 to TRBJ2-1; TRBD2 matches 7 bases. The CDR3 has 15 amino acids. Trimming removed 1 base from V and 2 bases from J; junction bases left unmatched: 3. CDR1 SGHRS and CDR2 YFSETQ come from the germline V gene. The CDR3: CASSLTSATYNEQFF. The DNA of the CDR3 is TGCGCCAGCAGCTTGACTAGCGCTACCTACAATGAGCAGTTCTTC.

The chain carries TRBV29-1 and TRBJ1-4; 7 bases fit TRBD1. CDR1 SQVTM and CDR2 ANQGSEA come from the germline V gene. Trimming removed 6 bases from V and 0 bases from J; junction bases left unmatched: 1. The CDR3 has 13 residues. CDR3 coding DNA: TGCAGCGTGGGACAGTCAACTAATGAAAAACTGTTTTTT. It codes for CSVGQSTNEKLFF. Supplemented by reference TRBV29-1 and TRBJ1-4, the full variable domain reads SAVISQKPSRDICQRGTSLTIQCQVDSQVTMMFWYRQQPGQSLTLIATANQGSEATYESGFVIDKFPISRPNLTFSTLTVSNMSPEDSSIYLCSVGQSTNEKLFFGSGTQLSVL.

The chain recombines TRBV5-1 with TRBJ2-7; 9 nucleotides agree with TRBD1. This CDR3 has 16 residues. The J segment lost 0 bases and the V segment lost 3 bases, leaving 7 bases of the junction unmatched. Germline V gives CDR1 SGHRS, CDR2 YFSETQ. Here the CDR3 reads CASSSGGTGNSYEQYF. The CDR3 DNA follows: TGCGCCAGCAGCTCTGGCGGGACAGGGAACTCCTACGAGCAGTACTTC. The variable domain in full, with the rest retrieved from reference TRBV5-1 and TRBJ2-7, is KAGVTQTPRYLIKTRGQQVTLSCSPISGHRSVSWYQQTPGQGLQFLFEYFSETQRNKGNFPGRFSGRQFSNSRSEMNVSTLELGDSALYLCASSSGGTGNSYEQYFGPGTRLTVT.

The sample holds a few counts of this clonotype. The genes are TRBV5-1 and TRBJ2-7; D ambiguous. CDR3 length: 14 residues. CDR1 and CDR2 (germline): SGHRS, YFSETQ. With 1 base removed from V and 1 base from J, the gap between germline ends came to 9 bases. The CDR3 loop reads CASSLLDGSYEQYF. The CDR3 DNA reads TGCGCCAGCAGCTTGCTTGACGGATCCTACGAGCAGTACTTC.

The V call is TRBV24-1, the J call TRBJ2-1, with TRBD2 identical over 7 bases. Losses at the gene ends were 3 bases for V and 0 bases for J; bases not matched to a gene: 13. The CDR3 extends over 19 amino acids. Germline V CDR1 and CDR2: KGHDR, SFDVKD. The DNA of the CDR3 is TGTGCCACCAGTGATCCTCTAGCGGAGCCAGGGAGCTCCTACAATGAGCAGTTCTTC. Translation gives CATSDPLAEPGSSYNEQFF.

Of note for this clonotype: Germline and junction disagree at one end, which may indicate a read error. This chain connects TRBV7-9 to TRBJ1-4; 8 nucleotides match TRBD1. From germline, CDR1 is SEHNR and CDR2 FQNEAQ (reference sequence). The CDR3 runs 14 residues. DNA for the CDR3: TGTGCCTGCAGCCCCGGGACAGGAAATGAAAAACTGTTTTTT. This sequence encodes CACSPGTGNEKLFF.

This CDR3 is CASSQGEVPYNEQFF. Written as DNA, the CDR3 is TGTGCCAGCAGCCAAGGGGAGGTCCCCTACAATGAGCAGTTCTTC. This sequence joins TRBV27 and TRBJ2-1, with D maybe TRBD2 (6 bases). Germline CDR1 reads MNHEY; CDR2 reads SMNVEV (reference sequence). This CDR3 region has 15 residues. Trimming cost V 6 bases and J 2 bases, with 14 bases left between them.

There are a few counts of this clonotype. The CDR3 DNA reads TGTGCCAGCAGTGAAGGATTTACCGGGGAGCTGTTTTTT. Protein sequence: CASSEGFTGELFF. The rearrangement joins TRBV2 to TRBJ2-2; D not certain. V dropped 1 base and J dropped 5 bases, with 5 bases sitting between them. There are 13 residues in the CDR3. Germline lookup yields CDR1 SNHLY and CDR2 FYNNEI.

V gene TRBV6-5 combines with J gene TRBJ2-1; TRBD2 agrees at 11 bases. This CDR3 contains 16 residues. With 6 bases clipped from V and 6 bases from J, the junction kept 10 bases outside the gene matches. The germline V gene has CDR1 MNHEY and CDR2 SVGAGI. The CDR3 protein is CASRTQTSGRGNEQFF. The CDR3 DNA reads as TGTGCCAGCAGGACTCAAACTAGCGGGAGAGGCAATGAGCAGTTCTTC.

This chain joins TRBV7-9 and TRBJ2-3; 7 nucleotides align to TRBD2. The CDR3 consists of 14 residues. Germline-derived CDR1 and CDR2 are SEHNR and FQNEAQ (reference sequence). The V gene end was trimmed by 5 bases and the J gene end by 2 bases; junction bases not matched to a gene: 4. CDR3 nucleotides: TGTGCCAGCAGCCCTAGCGGAATCACAGATACGCAGTATTTT. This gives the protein CASSPSGITDTQYF.

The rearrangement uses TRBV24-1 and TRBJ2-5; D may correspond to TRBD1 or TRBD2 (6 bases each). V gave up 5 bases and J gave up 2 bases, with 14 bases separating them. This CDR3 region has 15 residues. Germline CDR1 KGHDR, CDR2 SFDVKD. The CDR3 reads CATSVGGTSQETQYF. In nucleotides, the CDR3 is TGTGCCACCAGTGTTGGCGGGACATCTCAAGAGACCCAGTACTTC.

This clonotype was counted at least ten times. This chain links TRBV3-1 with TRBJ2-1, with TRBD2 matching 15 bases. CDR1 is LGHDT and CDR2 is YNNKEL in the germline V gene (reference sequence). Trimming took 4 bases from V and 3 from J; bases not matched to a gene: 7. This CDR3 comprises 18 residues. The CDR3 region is CASSLKGLAGGLYNEQFF. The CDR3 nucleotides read TGTGCCAGCAGCCTCAAGGGACTAGCGGGAGGACTCTACAATGAGCAGTTCTTC.

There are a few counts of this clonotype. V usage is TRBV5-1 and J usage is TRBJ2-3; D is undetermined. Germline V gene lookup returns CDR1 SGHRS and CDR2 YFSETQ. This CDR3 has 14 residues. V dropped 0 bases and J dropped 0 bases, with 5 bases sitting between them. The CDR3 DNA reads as TGCGCCAGCAGCTTGGACAAGAGCACAGATACGCAGTATTTT. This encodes CASSLDKSTDTQYF.

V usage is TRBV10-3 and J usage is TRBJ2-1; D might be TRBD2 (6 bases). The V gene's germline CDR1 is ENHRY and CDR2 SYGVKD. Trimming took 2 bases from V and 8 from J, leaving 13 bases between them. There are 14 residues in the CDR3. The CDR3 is CAISEATSPDEQFF. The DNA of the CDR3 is TGTGCCATCAGTGAGGCAACTAGCCCCGATGAGCAGTTCTTC.

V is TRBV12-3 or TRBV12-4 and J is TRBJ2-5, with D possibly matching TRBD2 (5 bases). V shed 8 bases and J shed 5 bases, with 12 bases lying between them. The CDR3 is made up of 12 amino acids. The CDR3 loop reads CASSTGFETQYF. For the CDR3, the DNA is TGTGCCAGCTCAACGGGGTTCGAGACCCAGTACTTC.